This entry is about one TCR beta chain. V dropped 7 bases and J dropped 2; count of bases not matched to a gene: 10. There are 15 residues in the CDR3. Germline lookup yields CDR1 MNHEY and CDR2 SMNVEV (reference sequence). This record belongs to a study of blood T cell repertoires in COVID-19. TCRdb's copy holds only in-frame clones and misses some; the assay was immunoSEQ multiplex PCR. Here the sample spans about 150,000 clones, approximately 80% being singletons. Material for sequencing was peripheral blood. This chain uses TRBV27 with TRBJ1-1; 7 bases agree with TRBD1. The sequence was collected from a woman in her fifties or sixties with acute or convalescent COVID-19. The CDR3 protein is CASKRQTGINTEAFF. The DNA of the CDR3 is TGTGCCAGCAAGAGGCAGACAGGGATAAACACTGAAGCTTTCTTT.